The 10 T cell receptor beta chains reported below all come from one sample, sequenced in a study of memory CD4+ T cells and cytomegalovirus serostatus. Single viable CD3+CD4+CD8-CD45RO+ cells were sorted as the memory CD4+ T cells. Data came from immunoSEQ multiplex PCR; TCRdb stores just in-frame clones and leaves some out. The data contain around 54,000 clones, 70% to 80% of them singletons. Sequencing was performed on memory CD4+ T cells from blood. All receptors come from an adult in good health and CMV-seropositive.

There are a few counts of this clone. The chain is built from TRBV19 and TRBJ1-5; possibly TRBD1 for D (6 bases). The CDR3 covers 17 residues. Between the trimmed V and J ends, which lost 7 bases and 1 base, there was a span of 20 bases. Germline CDR1 LNHDA, CDR2 SQIVND (reference sequence). In DNA form, the CDR3 reads TGTGCCAGTACCTCACTCCGGTCCGGGACAAGCAATCAGCCCCAGCATTTT. The encoded protein is CASTSLRSGTSNQPQHF.

This clone occurred a few times. This sequence joins TRBV9 and TRBJ2-5, with a tentative D call TRBD1 (5 bases). Trimming stripped 0 bases from V and 7 bases from J, with 10 bases between. Looked up from germline, CDR1 is SGDLS and CDR2 is YYNGEE. The CDR3 contains 13 residues. CDR3 nucleotide sequence: TGTGCCAGCAGCGTAGAAGGGGTAGGGACCCAGTACTTC. It specifies CASSVEGVGTQYF.

The chain has TRBV19 and TRBJ1-1; D call uncertain. The germline V and J ends were trimmed by 8 bases and 0 bases, with 7 bases remaining between them. The CDR3 is made up of 12 amino acids. CDR1 and CDR2 (germline): LNHDA, SQIVND (reference sequence). The CDR3 reads CASQELNTEAFF. The CDR3 DNA is TGTGCCAGTCAAGAATTGAACACTGAAGCTTTCTTT.

J is TRBJ1-5 and V is TRBV6-5; a possible D gene is TRBD1 (5 bases). This CDR3 spans 14 amino acids. The V end was cut by 6 bases, the J end by 2 bases, with 11 bases between. Per the germline V gene, CDR1 is MNHEY and CDR2 is SVGAGI. Here the CDR3 reads CASSPRDGNQPQHF. The CDR3, as DNA: TGTGCCAGCAGCCCCCGGGACGGCAATCAGCCCCAGCATTTT.

This chain connects TRBV5-1 to TRBJ1-1, with D perhaps matching TRBD1 (5 bases). Trimming stripped 4 bases from V and 1 base from J, with 11 bases between. The CDR3 consists of 14 residues. The germline gives CDR1 SGHRS, CDR2 YFSETQ. CDR3 nucleotide sequence: TGCGCCAGCAGCACTAGTGGGACGAACACTGAAGCTTTCTTT. Amino acid sequence: CASSTSGTNTEAFF.

This rearrangement joins TRBV30 to TRBJ2-2, with D possibly being TRBD2 (6 bases). The CDR3 sequence is 14 residues long. The V and J ends lost 5 bases and 4 bases respectively, with 14 bases between them. Per the germline V gene, CDR1 is GTSNPN and CDR2 is SVGIG (reference sequence). CDR3 in amino acids: CAWGSSGVTGELFF. The CDR3, as DNA: TGTGCCTGGGGGTCATCGGGAGTCACCGGGGAGCTGTTTTTT.

The J gene is TRBJ1-2, the V gene TRBV28, with D perhaps TRBD1 (6 bases). With 3 bases removed from V and 7 bases from J, the gap between germline ends came to 12 bases. The CDR3 consists of 13 residues. CDR1 and CDR2 (germline): MDHEN, SYDVKM. Here the CDR3 reads CASSLSGALGYTF. In nucleotides, the CDR3 is TGTGCCAGCAGTTTGTCGGGGGCGCTTGGCTACACCTTC.

This chain joins TRBV6-6 and TRBJ2-1; D may match TRBD1 or TRBD2 (6 bases each). Trimming cost V 0 bases and J 2 bases, with 11 bases left between them. Germline V gives CDR1 MNHNY, CDR2 SVGAGI (reference sequence). CDR3 length equals 16 residues. The CDR3 DNA is TGTGCCAGCAGTTACTCCGGGGGCGCAACCTACAATGAGCAGTTCTTC. Translated, it gives CASSYSGGATYNEQFF.

The chain joins TRBV18 to TRBJ1-1; D remains unclear. The V end lost 3 bases, the J end lost 0 bases, and 17 bases lay between the germline ends. This CDR3 contains 17 residues. Germline-derived CDR1 and CDR2 are KGHSH and LQKENI. CDR3 coding DNA: TGTGCCAGCTCACCTGTCGGAGGGAATGGGATGAACACTGAAGCTTTCTTT. Translation: CASSPVGGNGMNTEAFF.

CDR3 region: CASSNGRSYEQYF. The CDR3 coding sequence is TGTGCCAGCAGCAACGGACGCTCCTACGAGCAGTACTTC. The chain links TRBV7-3 to TRBJ2-7, with D unresolved. The V end was cut by 5 bases, the J end by 0 bases, with 8 bases between. The CDR3 sequence is 13 residues long. From germline, CDR1 is SGHTA and CDR2 FQGTGA.